A selection of T cell receptor beta chains follows, all from one sample in a study of cytomegalovirus exposure and HLA in healthy donors. Generated by immunoSEQ multiplex PCR, the TCRdb table keeps only in-frame clones and is missing some. This table holds about 250,000 clones, about 80% found once. The sample was PBMCs. These TCRs come from a girl under 10 years old in good health and CMV-seronegative. Both conserved end residues are part of each CDR3. The D gene is left open where the match is weak. Some rows mark clone size as missing; the rest say once, few, many or name a class of expanded clone.

d_gene: TRBD2; abundance: .; j_gene: TRBJ2-3; v_gene: TRBV27; CDR3aa: CASSLSAAGGPTDTQYF; CDR3nt: TGTGCCAGCAGTTTATCAGCAGCGGGAGGTCCGACAGATACGCAGTATTTT
d_gene: .; abundance: .; j_gene: TRBJ2-2; v_gene: TRBV5-4; CDR3aa: CASSPRRADTGELFF; CDR3nt: TGTGCCAGCAGCCCCCGCCGAGCGGACACCGGGGAGCTGTTTTTT
d_gene: TRBD2; abundance: .; j_gene: TRBJ2-1; v_gene: TRBV7-3; CDR3aa: CASSSSGTRSEQFF; CDR3nt: TGTGCCAGCAGCTCCTCCGGGACTAGGAGTGAGCAGTTCTTC
d_gene: .; abundance: .; j_gene: TRBJ2-1; v_gene: TRBV29-1; CDR3aa: CSAAEKSSYNEQFF; CDR3nt: TGCAGCGCCGCTGAGAAATCCTCCTACAATGAGCAGTTCTTC
d_gene: TRBD2; abundance: .; j_gene: TRBJ2-1; v_gene: TRBV4-1; CDR3aa: CASSPSGDSYNEQFF; CDR3nt: TGCGCCAGCAGCCCCAGCGGGGACTCCTACAATGAGCAGTTCTTC
d_gene: TRBD1; abundance: .; j_gene: TRBJ1-2; v_gene: TRBV6-1; CDR3aa: CATNPGQGYGYTF; CDR3nt: TGTGCCACTAATCCGGGACAGGGATATGGCTACACCTTC
d_gene: .; abundance: .; j_gene: TRBJ1-1; v_gene: TRBV5-1; CDR3aa: CASSLVGVTEAFF; CDR3nt: TGCGCCAGCAGCTTGGTCGGGGTCACTGAAGCTTTCTTT
d_gene: TRBD1; abundance: .; j_gene: TRBJ2-2; v_gene: TRBV9; CDR3aa: CASSVDRGGTGELFF; CDR3nt: TGTGCCAGCAGCGTTGACAGGGGTGGCACCGGGGAGCTGTTTTTT
d_gene: .; abundance: .; j_gene: TRBJ1-4; v_gene: TRBV28; CDR3aa: CATRGNEKLFF; CDR3nt: TGTGCCACCCGGGGGAATGAAAAACTGTTTTTT
d_gene: TRBD1; abundance: .; j_gene: TRBJ2-2; v_gene: TRBV30; CDR3aa: CASDRANTGELFF; CDR3nt: TGTGCCTCGGACAGGGCCAACACCGGGGAGCTGTTTTTT
d_gene: TRBD1; abundance: .; j_gene: TRBJ2-7; v_gene: TRBV6-5; CDR3aa: CASKTGFAYEQYF; CDR3nt: TGTGCCAGCAAGACAGGGTTCGCCTACGAGCAGTACTTC
d_gene: .; abundance: .; j_gene: TRBJ1-5; v_gene: TRBV10-3; CDR3aa: CAVTLGGTRNQPQHF; CDR3nt: TGTGCCGTCACGCTTGGCGGGACTCGCAATCAGCCCCAGCATTTT
d_gene: TRBD1; abundance: .; j_gene: TRBJ2-7; v_gene: TRBV5-6; CDR3aa: CASSLGPRGHSYEQYF; CDR3nt: TGTGCCAGCAGCTTGGGTCCGAGGGGGCACTCCTACGAGCAGTACTTC
d_gene: TRBD1; abundance: .; j_gene: TRBJ1-2; v_gene: TRBV20-1; CDR3aa: CSAWTGTGYTF; CDR3nt: TGCAGTGCCTGGACAGGGACTGGCTACACCTTC
d_gene: .; abundance: .; j_gene: TRBJ2-5; v_gene: TRBV1; CDR3aa: CTSSRGTTTQETQYF; CDR3nt: TGCACCAGCAGCCGAGGGACTACAACACAAGAGACCCAGTACTTC
d_gene: TRBD2; abundance: .; j_gene: TRBJ2-1; v_gene: TRBV11-2; CDR3aa: CASSPLAGGYNEQFF; CDR3nt: TGTGCCAGCAGCCCGCTAGCGGGGGGGTACAATGAGCAGTTCTTC
d_gene: .; abundance: .; j_gene: TRBJ1-5; v_gene: TRBV7-9; CDR3aa: CASSLRANQPQHF; CDR3nt: TGTGCCAGCAGCTTGAGGGCAAATCAGCCCCAGCATTTT
d_gene: TRBD2; abundance: few; j_gene: TRBJ2-1; v_gene: TRBV7-9; CDR3aa: CASSLGGLAGGQFF; CDR3nt: TGTGCCAGCAGCTTAGGGGGACTAGCGGGGGGCCAGTTCTTC
d_gene: .; abundance: .; j_gene: TRBJ2-5; v_gene: TRBV28; CDR3aa: CASSLSAYQETQYF; CDR3nt: TGTGCCAGCAGTTTATCTGCGTACCAAGAGACCCAGTACTTC
d_gene: .; abundance: .; j_gene: TRBJ1-2; v_gene: TRBV5-4; CDR3aa: CASSLSGTNYGYTF; CDR3nt: TGTGCCAGCAGCTTGTCCGGGACAAACTATGGCTACACCTTC
d_gene: TRBD1; abundance: .; j_gene: TRBJ1-1; v_gene: TRBV29-1; CDR3aa: CSVAGTGVGRNTEAFF; CDR3nt: TGCAGCGTTGCCGGGACAGGGGTTGGAAGGAACACTGAAGCTTTCTTT
d_gene: TRBD2; abundance: once; j_gene: TRBJ2-3; v_gene: TRBV27; CDR3aa: CASTASGYTDTQYF; CDR3nt: TGTGCCAGCACCGCTAGCGGGTACACAGATACGCAGTATTTT
d_gene: .; abundance: .; j_gene: TRBJ1-3; v_gene: TRBV12-5; CDR3aa: CASGVGGSPGNTIYF; CDR3nt: TGTGCTAGTGGGGTCGGAGGGAGCCCTGGAAACACCATATATTTT
d_gene: .; abundance: .; j_gene: TRBJ1-4; v_gene: TRBV28; CDR3aa: CASSLYNFGGYREKLFF; CDR3nt: TGTGCCAGCAGTTTATATAATTTTGGGGGGTATCGAGAAAAACTGTTTTTT
d_gene: .; abundance: .; j_gene: TRBJ2-2; v_gene: TRBV7-8; CDR3aa: CASSFFTTGNTGELFF; CDR3nt: TGTGCCAGCAGCTTTTTCACGACGGGGAACACCGGGGAGCTGTTTTTT
d_gene: .; abundance: .; j_gene: TRBJ1-2; v_gene: TRBV18; CDR3aa: CASSPGQNTYGYTF; CDR3nt: TGTGCCAGCTCACCTGGCCAGAATACCTATGGCTACACCTTC
d_gene: TRBD1; abundance: .; j_gene: TRBJ1-1; v_gene: TRBV10-3; CDR3aa: CATGQGLNTEAFF; CDR3nt: TGTGCCACTGGACAGGGACTGAACACTGAAGCTTTCTTT
d_gene: .; abundance: .; j_gene: TRBJ2-1; v_gene: TRBV9; CDR3aa: CASSVEDRDTFYNEQFF; CDR3nt: TGTGCCAGCAGCGTAGAAGACCGGGACACCTTTTACAATGAGCAGTTCTTC
d_gene: .; abundance: .; j_gene: TRBJ1-6; v_gene: TRBV6-4; CDR3aa: CASSWQGGSPLHF; CDR3nt: TGTGCCAGCAGTTGGCAGGGAGGTTCACCCCTCCACTTT
d_gene: TRBD2; abundance: .; j_gene: TRBJ2-1; v_gene: TRBV27; CDR3aa: CASSPAGLVYNEQFF; CDR3nt: TGTGCCAGCAGTCCCGCGGGACTAGTGTACAACGAGCAGTTCTTC
d_gene: .; abundance: once; j_gene: TRBJ2-1; v_gene: TRBV28; CDR3aa: CASSLSKNNEQFF; CDR3nt: TGTGCCAGCAGTTTATCCAAAAACAATGAGCAGTTCTTC
d_gene: .; abundance: once; j_gene: TRBJ2-7; v_gene: TRBV5-4; CDR3aa: CASSFGGQSSYEQYF; CDR3nt: TGTGCCAGCAGCTTCGGGGGGCAGAGCTCCTACGAGCAGTACTTC
d_gene: .; abundance: .; j_gene: TRBJ1-1; v_gene: TRBV10-2; CDR3aa: CASRGSLTALNTEAFF; CDR3nt: TGCGCCAGCAGGGGTTCACTGACAGCTTTGAACACTGAAGCTTTCTTT
d_gene: .; abundance: .; j_gene: TRBJ2-1; v_gene: TRBV10-2; CDR3aa: CAIRSIGEQFF; CDR3nt: TGCGCCATCCGGAGTATCGGTGAGCAGTTCTTC
d_gene: .; abundance: .; j_gene: TRBJ1-2; v_gene: TRBV2; CDR3aa: CASSEAAGIYGYTF; CDR3nt: TGTGCCAGCAGTGAAGCGGCAGGGATCTATGGCTACACCTTC
d_gene: TRBD2; abundance: .; j_gene: TRBJ2-7; v_gene: TRBV9; CDR3aa: CASSDPLAGATYEQYF; CDR3nt: TGTGCCAGCAGCGACCCACTAGCGGGAGCGACCTACGAGCAGTACTTC
d_gene: TRBD1; abundance: .; j_gene: TRBJ1-2; v_gene: TRBV9; CDR3aa: CASSPQGDKPGPGGYTF; CDR3nt: TGTGCCAGCAGCCCCCAGGGGGACAAACCAGGGCCTGGTGGCTACACCTTC
d_gene: TRBD1; abundance: .; j_gene: TRBJ2-7; v_gene: TRBV7-6; CDR3aa: CASSLEAFMAGGTKLTYEQYF; CDR3nt: TGTGCCAGCAGCTTAGAGGCCTTCATGGCAGGGGGCACTAAATTAACCTACGAGCAGTACTTC
d_gene: .; abundance: .; j_gene: TRBJ1-3; v_gene: TRBV4-1; CDR3aa: CASSQDSLVHPGNTIYF; CDR3nt: TGCGCCAGCAGCCAAGATTCTTTAGTGCACCCTGGAAACACCATATATTTT
d_gene: .; abundance: many; j_gene: TRBJ1-4; v_gene: TRBV30; CDR3aa: CAWRAGRQIATNEKLFF; CDR3nt: TGTGCCTGGAGGGCCGGGAGACAGATTGCAACTAATGAAAAACTGTTTTTT
d_gene: .; abundance: .; j_gene: TRBJ1-1; v_gene: TRBV6-6; CDR3aa: CASVPGDEGDEAFF; CDR3nt: TGTGCCAGCGTGCCAGGGGACGAGGGAGATGAAGCTTTCTTT
d_gene: .; abundance: .; j_gene: TRBJ1-3; v_gene: TRBV27; CDR3aa: CASRPGSQSGNTIYF; CDR3nt: TGTGCCAGCAGACCGGGGAGCCAATCTGGAAACACCATATATTTT
d_gene: .; abundance: .; j_gene: TRBJ2-7; v_gene: TRBV9; CDR3aa: CASSVDQDPREQYF; CDR3nt: TGTGCCAGCAGCGTAGACCAGGATCCTCGGGAGCAGTACTTC
d_gene: .; abundance: .; j_gene: TRBJ1-5; v_gene: TRBV5-1; CDR3aa: CASSLSGGVGQPQHF; CDR3nt: TGCGCCAGCAGCTTGTCGGGGGGAGTCGGACAGCCCCAGCATTTT
d_gene: .; abundance: .; j_gene: TRBJ2-1; v_gene: TRBV28; CDR3aa: CASSLRSWQFF; CDR3nt: TGTGCCAGCAGTTTGCGTTCTTGGCAGTTCTTC
d_gene: TRBD1; abundance: .; j_gene: TRBJ1-2; v_gene: TRBV2; CDR3aa: CASKGTGYRYTF; CDR3nt: TGTGCCAGCAAAGGGACAGGCTATCGCTACACCTTC
d_gene: .; abundance: .; j_gene: TRBJ1-5; v_gene: TRBV4-2; CDR3aa: CASSQDIGGDQPQHF; CDR3nt: TGTGCCAGCAGCCAAGATATTGGCGGAGATCAGCCCCAGCATTTT
d_gene: .; abundance: .; j_gene: TRBJ1-2; v_gene: TRBV27; CDR3aa: CASSSVAGARHGYTF; CDR3nt: TGTGCCAGCAGTAGCGTTGCGGGGGCGCGCCATGGCTACACCTTC
d_gene: TRBD1; abundance: .; j_gene: TRBJ2-7; v_gene: TRBV7-8; CDR3aa: CASRSTGGLSYEQYF; CDR3nt: TGTGCCAGCAGGTCGACAGGGGGCTTATCCTACGAGCAGTACTTC
d_gene: TRBD1; abundance: .; j_gene: TRBJ1-2; v_gene: TRBV19; CDR3aa: CASRRQGEGLYGYTF; CDR3nt: TGTGCCAGCAGAAGACAGGGAGAGGGCCTCTATGGCTACACCTTC
d_gene: TRBD1; abundance: few; j_gene: TRBJ1-4; v_gene: TRBV6-1; CDR3aa: CASSEKSTGYEKLFF; CDR3nt: TGTGCCAGCAGTGAAAAATCGACAGGGTATGAAAAACTGTTTTTT